These 30 T cell receptor beta chains were sequenced from one sample in a study of pediatric ulcerative colitis. Rectal tissue came from one to two pinch biopsies taken at colonoscopy. This table comes from immunoSEQ multiplex PCR, and its TCRdb copy is limited to in-frame clones, with some not included. The sample has roughly 45,000 clones; 78% are singletons. The sample taken for sequencing was gut tissue. The receptors stem from a girl under 18 with moderate ulcerative colitis.

This clone has only a few counts. The V call is TRBV5-1, the J call TRBJ2-3; D perhaps matches TRBD2 (6 bases). Germline V gene data show CDR1 as SGHRS and CDR2 as YFSETQ. Trimming stripped 0 bases from V and 1 base from J, with 12 bases between. The CDR3 sequence is 16 residues long. This CDR3 is CASSLVSGVGTDTQYF. The CDR3 nucleotides read TGCGCCAGCAGCTTGGTTTCGGGGGTTGGCACAGATACGCAGTATTTT. The variable domain in full, completed from reference TRBV5-1 and TRBJ2-3, reads KAGVTQTPRYLIKTRGQQVTLSCSPISGHRSVSWYQQTPGQGLQFLFEYFSETQRNKGNFPGRFSGRQFSNSRSEMNVSTLELGDSALYLCASSLVSGVGTDTQYFGPGTRLTVL.

This chain links TRBV19 with TRBJ1-2, with a weak D call TRBD1 (5 bases). This CDR3 spans 14 amino acids. The V end was cut by 3 bases, the J end by 2 bases, with 10 bases between. Germline loops: CDR1 LNHDA, CDR2 SQIVND (reference sequence). The CDR3 coding sequence is TGTGCCAGTAGTATCGCCAGGGCAAACTATGGCTACACCTTC. This codes for CASSIARANYGYTF.

The rearrangement links TRBV5-6 to TRBJ1-2; D not certain. CDR1 is SGHDT and CDR2 is YYEEEE in the germline V gene. The germline V and J ends were trimmed by 0 bases and 0 bases, with 9 bases remaining between them. The CDR3 extends over 15 amino acids. CDR3 loop: CASSLDGQTNYGYTF. The CDR3 DNA reads TGTGCCAGCAGCTTGGACGGTCAAACTAACTATGGCTACACCTTC.

The gene calls are TRBV28 and TRBJ1-1; D remains unclear. The germline V and J ends were trimmed by 4 bases and 0 bases, with 9 bases remaining between them. The germline CDR1 and CDR2 sequences are MDHEN and SYDVKM. The CDR3 contains 14 residues. CDR3 in amino acids: CASSYTPMNTEAFF. As DNA, the CDR3 is TGTGCCAGCAGTTATACACCCATGAACACTGAAGCTTTCTTT.

The genes are TRBV30 and TRBJ1-1, with no clear D. Germline V gene lookup returns CDR1 GTSNPN and CDR2 SVGIG (reference sequence). The length of the CDR3 is 14 residues. The V and J ends lost 2 bases and 1 base respectively, with 11 bases between them. CDR3 sequence (DNA): TGTGCCTGGAGTCCCCCCCCCTGGAACACTGAAGCTTTCTTT. This gives the protein CAWSPPPWNTEAFF.

This clone was detected only a few times. The rearrangement links TRBV5-6 to TRBJ2-7, with 10 nucleotides matching TRBD1. Per the germline V gene, CDR1 is SGHDT and CDR2 is YYEEEE. This CDR3 has 16 residues. The trim removed 6 bases at V and 7 bases at J, leaving 16 bases unmatched. The DNA of the CDR3 is TGTGCCAGCAACCAGCTAATGACAGGGGGCTTGAGGGAGCAGTACTTC. Its translation is CASNQLMTGGLREQYF.

V usage is TRBV25-1 and J usage is TRBJ2-5; D is possibly TRBD1 or TRBD2 (7 bases each). Trimming cost V 1 base and J 1 base, with 16 bases left between them. The CDR3 runs to 17 residues. Germline CDR1 reads MGHDK; CDR2 reads SYGVNS. The CDR3 DNA reads as TGTGCCAGCAGTGAATTTAGGGGGCTAGCGGTCCAAGAGACCCAGTACTTC. Translating gives CASSEFRGLAVQETQYF.

J is TRBJ1-1 and V is TRBV5-1; 9 bases line up with TRBD1. The V gene's germline CDR1 is SGHRS and CDR2 YFSETQ. V lost 4 bases and J lost 3; bases outside the gene matches: 16. The CDR3 is made up of 18 amino acids. The CDR3 is CASSLGQGRAKVDTEAFF. In nucleotides, the CDR3 is TGCGCCAGCAGCCTGGGACAGGGCCGGGCAAAAGTGGACACTGAAGCTTTCTTT.

The chain combines TRBV9 with TRBJ1-1; weak D call: TRBD1 (6 bases). The CDR3 extends over 14 amino acids. V gave up 3 bases and J gave up 0 bases, with 9 bases separating them. From germline, CDR1 is SGDLS and CDR2 YYNGEE. The CDR3 loop reads CASSGGTLNTEAFF. In nucleotides, the CDR3 is TGTGCCAGCAGCGGAGGGACACTGAACACTGAAGCTTTCTTT.

This chain links TRBV5-1 with TRBJ2-3, with D perhaps TRBD1 or TRBD2 (6 bases each). Trimming shortened V by 0 bases and J by 4 bases, and 12 bases separated the two germline ends. Germline-derived CDR1 and CDR2 are SGHRS and YFSETQ. The CDR3 extends over 15 amino acids. Here the CDR3 DNA reads TGCGCCAGCAGCTTGGAGTCCGGGGGCGCAGATACGCAGTATTTT. Residues: CASSLESGGADTQYF.

This chain uses TRBV5-4 with TRBJ1-1; a possible D gene is TRBD1 (6 bases). Germline V gene sequence: CDR1 SGHNT, CDR2 YYREEE (reference sequence). The CDR3 covers 13 residues. Trimming shortened V by 4 bases and J by 7 bases, and 14 bases separated the two germline ends. The DNA for the CDR3 is TGTGCCAGCAGCCAACAGGGATATGGTGAAGCTTTCTTT. Translating it yields CASSQQGYGEAFF.

The chain carries TRBV19 and TRBJ2-7, with TRBD1 identical over 8 bases. CDR1 and CDR2 (germline): LNHDA, SQIVND (reference sequence). The CDR3 spans 16 residues. The V gene end was trimmed by 8 bases and the J gene end by 2 bases; junction bases not matched to a gene: 14. CDR3 DNA sequence: TGTGCCAGTTCCCAGGACAGGGAGATTCCTACCTACGAGCAGTACTTC. Amino acid sequence: CASSQDREIPTYEQYF.

This clone was seen once. The chain carries TRBV30 and TRBJ1-3; no clear D gene. The CDR3 covers 12 residues. V was shortened by 5 bases and J by 10 bases, with 15 bases between the two germline ends. CDR1 GTSNPN and CDR2 SVGIG come from the germline V gene (reference sequence). DNA of the CDR3: TGTGCCTGGCGCTCTGAGGGTAGGACCATATATTTT. Its protein is CAWRSEGRTIYF.

In this sample, this clone turned up once. This chain joins TRBV15 and TRBJ2-2; D is perhaps TRBD1 or TRBD2 (5 bases each). Germline-derived CDR1 and CDR2 are LNHNV and YYDKDF (reference sequence). The CDR3 is made up of 15 amino acids. With 0 bases removed from V and 4 bases from J, the gap between germline ends came to 9 bases. The CDR3 loop is CATSRDGGITGELFF. CDR3 DNA sequence: TGTGCCACCAGCAGAGATGGGGGAATCACCGGGGAGCTGTTTTTT.

The rearrangement joins TRBV18 to TRBJ1-1; TRBD1 is a possible D gene (5 bases). Germline assignment: CDR1 KGHSH and CDR2 LQKENI. V shed 2 bases and J shed 4 bases, with 11 bases lying between them. This CDR3 has 14 residues. This chain's CDR3 is CASSPSSQGTEAFF. In DNA form, the CDR3 reads TGTGCCAGCTCACCATCGTCCCAGGGCACTGAAGCTTTCTTT.

The chain uses TRBV27 and TRBJ1-6; 7 nucleotides align to TRBD1. The CDR3 extends over 16 amino acids. The germline V gene encodes CDR1 MNHEY and CDR2 SMNVEV (reference sequence). Trimming removed 6 bases from V and 6 bases from J; junction bases left unmatched: 11. CDR3 DNA sequence: TGTGCCAGCAGACCCGGACTTCCAGGGGGTAATTCACCCCTCCACTTT. Protein: CASRPGLPGGNSPLHF.

The chain carries TRBV5-4 and TRBJ1-3; D remains unclear. The length of the CDR3 is 16 residues. Trimming cost V 3 bases and J 2 bases, with 15 bases left between them. Germline CDR1 and CDR2: SGHNT and YYREEE (reference sequence). Here the CDR3 reads CASSSIPGLAGNTIYF. Written as DNA, the CDR3 is TGTGCCAGCAGCTCTATCCCGGGGTTGGCTGGAAACACCATATATTTT.

V usage is TRBV6-5 and J usage is TRBJ1-2; TRBD1 is a possible D gene (6 bases). This CDR3 has 13 residues. Germline CDR1 is MNHEY and CDR2 is SVGAGI. V was clipped by 5 bases and J by 7 bases, with 14 bases between them. For the CDR3, the DNA is TGTGCCAGCAGTCCTCGGGGGGCCAGTGGCTACACCTTC. It codes for CASSPRGASGYTF.

This chain links TRBV7-2 with TRBJ1-1, with a possible D match to TRBD1 (6 bases). V dropped 5 bases and J dropped 1 base, with 20 bases sitting between them. The CDR3 extends over 17 amino acids. Germline-derived CDR1 and CDR2 are SGHTA and FQGNSA. The DNA for the CDR3 is TGTGCCAGCAGCCCGCCGAGGCAGGGGATCAGGAACACTGAAGCTTTCTTT. Protein product: CASSPPRQGIRNTEAFF.

This clone was seen a single time. V is TRBV5-1 and J is TRBJ2-5; D gene ambiguous. The V end was cut by 3 bases, the J end by 1 base, with 7 bases between. Looked up from germline, CDR1 is SGHRS and CDR2 is YFSETQ. CDR3 size: 13 residues. The CDR3 DNA sequence: TGCGCCAGCAGCTCCGCAGCCCAAGAGACCCAGTACTTC. Translation gives CASSSAAQETQYF. The full variable domain, with the rest looked up from reference TRBV5-1 and TRBJ2-5, is KAGVTQTPRYLIKTRGQQVTLSCSPISGHRSVSWYQQTPGQGLQFLFEYFSETQRNKGNFPGRFSGRQFSNSRSEMNVSTLELGDSALYLCASSSAAQETQYFGPGTRLLVL.

This clone was seen a single time. The genes are TRBV7-2 and TRBJ2-7, with a weak D call TRBD2 (5 bases). Deletions cut 4 bases from V and 5 bases from J, with 9 bases between. The germline V gene encodes CDR1 SGHTA and CDR2 FQGNSA. The CDR3 totals 12 residues. CDR3 sequence reads: CASSSPGNEQYF. The CDR3 region has the DNA TGTGCCAGCAGCTCGCCCGGGAACGAGCAGTACTTC.

The chain joins TRBV6-6 to TRBJ1-1; maybe TRBD1 (5 bases). The ends were cut back, 6 bases at V and 5 bases at J, with 13 bases in the middle. Germline V lookup: CDR1 MNHNY, CDR2 SVGAGI (reference sequence). The CDR3 sequence is 13 residues long. The CDR3 nucleotides read TGTGCCAGCAGGATGGACGGGGGTACTGAAGCTTTCTTT. Translated, it gives CASRMDGGTEAFF.

V usage is TRBV30 and J usage is TRBJ1-1, with D unresolved. Per the germline V gene, CDR1 is GTSNPN and CDR2 is SVGIG (reference sequence). V lost 7 bases and J 4 bases, leaving 10 bases between the germline ends. This CDR3 is built from 11 residues. Here the CDR3 DNA reads TGTGCCTCCAAAAAGGCCACTGAAGCTTTCTTT. Translating gives CASKKATEAFF.

The rearrangement links TRBV5-6 to TRBJ2-5; 8 bases fit TRBD1. Germline lookup yields CDR1 SGHDT and CDR2 YYEEEE. The CDR3 contains 14 residues. J was trimmed by 1 base and V by 3 bases; bases with no gene match: 2. The CDR3 coding sequence is TGTGCCAGCAGCTATGGGACAGGCCAAGAGACCCAGTACTTC. Protein: CASSYGTGQETQYF.

V is TRBV27 and J is TRBJ2-5; perhaps D is TRBD1 or TRBD2 (5 bases each). Trimming cost V 4 bases and J 7 bases, with 13 bases left between them. CDR1 MNHEY and CDR2 SMNVEV come from the germline V gene (reference sequence). The length of the CDR3 is 13 residues. In DNA, the CDR3 is TGTGCCAGCAGTTGGGGGAAGGAGGCGACCCAGTACTTC. It codes for CASSWGKEATQYF.

This clone was counted only a few times. This chain uses TRBV5-6 with TRBJ2-3; TRBD1 aligns across 9 bases. The CDR3 loop spans 17 amino acids. Germline trimming cut 4 bases from V and 0 bases from J; bases unmatched to any gene: 9. The germline gives CDR1 SGHDT, CDR2 YYEEEE. The DNA for the CDR3 is TGTGCCAGCAGCGGGAGGGACAGGGCTACTAGCACAGATACGCAGTATTTT. It encodes CASSGRDRATSTDTQYF.

This clone was picked up one time. The chain couples TRBV19 to TRBJ1-5; 9 bases match TRBD1. The CDR3 has 16 residues. With 1 base clipped from V and 3 bases from J, the junction kept 4 bases outside the gene matches. Germline values: CDR1 LNHDA, CDR2 SQIVND (reference sequence). CDR3 bases: TGTGCCAGTAGTATAGGGACAGGGGCGAACAATCAGCCCCAGCATTTT. This codes for CASSIGTGANNQPQHF.

The rearrangement links TRBV7-6 to TRBJ1-1, with 8 bases lining up with TRBD1. After removal of 4 bases from V and 5 bases from J, the junction contained 9 bases not matched to a gene. CDR3 length equals 15 residues. In germline, CDR1 is SGHVS, CDR2 FNYEAQ. This chain's CDR3 is CASSSADRVVTEAFF. Written as DNA, the CDR3 is TGTGCCAGCAGCTCAGCGGACAGGGTCGTGACTGAAGCTTTCTTT.

This chain joins TRBV5-8 and TRBJ2-7; D is possibly TRBD1 (5 bases). CDR1 is SGHTS and CDR2 is YDEGEE in the germline V gene. The CDR3 spans 15 residues. Trimming took 0 bases from V and 5 from J, leaving 15 bases between them. CDR3 nucleotides: TGTGCCAGCAGCTTGGACTCCGCTCAGGGCCACGAGCAGTACTTC. Its translation: CASSLDSAQGHEQYF. The whole variable domain, remainder taken from reference TRBV5-8 and TRBJ2-7, is EAGVTQSPTHLIKTRGQQATLRCSPISGHTSVYWYQQALGLGLQFLLWYDEGEERNRGNFPPRFSGRQFPNYSSELNVNALELEDSALYLCASSLDSAQGHEQYFGPGTRLTVT.

The V gene is TRBV27, the J gene TRBJ2-7; perhaps TRBD1 as D (6 bases). This CDR3 comprises 16 residues. In germline, CDR1 is MNHEY, CDR2 SMNVEV (reference sequence). V lost 0 bases and J 5 bases, leaving 17 bases between the germline ends. This CDR3 reads CASSLSATNRAHEQYF. The CDR3 nucleotides read TGTGCCAGCAGTTTATCTGCGACGAACAGGGCCCACGAGCAGTACTTC.